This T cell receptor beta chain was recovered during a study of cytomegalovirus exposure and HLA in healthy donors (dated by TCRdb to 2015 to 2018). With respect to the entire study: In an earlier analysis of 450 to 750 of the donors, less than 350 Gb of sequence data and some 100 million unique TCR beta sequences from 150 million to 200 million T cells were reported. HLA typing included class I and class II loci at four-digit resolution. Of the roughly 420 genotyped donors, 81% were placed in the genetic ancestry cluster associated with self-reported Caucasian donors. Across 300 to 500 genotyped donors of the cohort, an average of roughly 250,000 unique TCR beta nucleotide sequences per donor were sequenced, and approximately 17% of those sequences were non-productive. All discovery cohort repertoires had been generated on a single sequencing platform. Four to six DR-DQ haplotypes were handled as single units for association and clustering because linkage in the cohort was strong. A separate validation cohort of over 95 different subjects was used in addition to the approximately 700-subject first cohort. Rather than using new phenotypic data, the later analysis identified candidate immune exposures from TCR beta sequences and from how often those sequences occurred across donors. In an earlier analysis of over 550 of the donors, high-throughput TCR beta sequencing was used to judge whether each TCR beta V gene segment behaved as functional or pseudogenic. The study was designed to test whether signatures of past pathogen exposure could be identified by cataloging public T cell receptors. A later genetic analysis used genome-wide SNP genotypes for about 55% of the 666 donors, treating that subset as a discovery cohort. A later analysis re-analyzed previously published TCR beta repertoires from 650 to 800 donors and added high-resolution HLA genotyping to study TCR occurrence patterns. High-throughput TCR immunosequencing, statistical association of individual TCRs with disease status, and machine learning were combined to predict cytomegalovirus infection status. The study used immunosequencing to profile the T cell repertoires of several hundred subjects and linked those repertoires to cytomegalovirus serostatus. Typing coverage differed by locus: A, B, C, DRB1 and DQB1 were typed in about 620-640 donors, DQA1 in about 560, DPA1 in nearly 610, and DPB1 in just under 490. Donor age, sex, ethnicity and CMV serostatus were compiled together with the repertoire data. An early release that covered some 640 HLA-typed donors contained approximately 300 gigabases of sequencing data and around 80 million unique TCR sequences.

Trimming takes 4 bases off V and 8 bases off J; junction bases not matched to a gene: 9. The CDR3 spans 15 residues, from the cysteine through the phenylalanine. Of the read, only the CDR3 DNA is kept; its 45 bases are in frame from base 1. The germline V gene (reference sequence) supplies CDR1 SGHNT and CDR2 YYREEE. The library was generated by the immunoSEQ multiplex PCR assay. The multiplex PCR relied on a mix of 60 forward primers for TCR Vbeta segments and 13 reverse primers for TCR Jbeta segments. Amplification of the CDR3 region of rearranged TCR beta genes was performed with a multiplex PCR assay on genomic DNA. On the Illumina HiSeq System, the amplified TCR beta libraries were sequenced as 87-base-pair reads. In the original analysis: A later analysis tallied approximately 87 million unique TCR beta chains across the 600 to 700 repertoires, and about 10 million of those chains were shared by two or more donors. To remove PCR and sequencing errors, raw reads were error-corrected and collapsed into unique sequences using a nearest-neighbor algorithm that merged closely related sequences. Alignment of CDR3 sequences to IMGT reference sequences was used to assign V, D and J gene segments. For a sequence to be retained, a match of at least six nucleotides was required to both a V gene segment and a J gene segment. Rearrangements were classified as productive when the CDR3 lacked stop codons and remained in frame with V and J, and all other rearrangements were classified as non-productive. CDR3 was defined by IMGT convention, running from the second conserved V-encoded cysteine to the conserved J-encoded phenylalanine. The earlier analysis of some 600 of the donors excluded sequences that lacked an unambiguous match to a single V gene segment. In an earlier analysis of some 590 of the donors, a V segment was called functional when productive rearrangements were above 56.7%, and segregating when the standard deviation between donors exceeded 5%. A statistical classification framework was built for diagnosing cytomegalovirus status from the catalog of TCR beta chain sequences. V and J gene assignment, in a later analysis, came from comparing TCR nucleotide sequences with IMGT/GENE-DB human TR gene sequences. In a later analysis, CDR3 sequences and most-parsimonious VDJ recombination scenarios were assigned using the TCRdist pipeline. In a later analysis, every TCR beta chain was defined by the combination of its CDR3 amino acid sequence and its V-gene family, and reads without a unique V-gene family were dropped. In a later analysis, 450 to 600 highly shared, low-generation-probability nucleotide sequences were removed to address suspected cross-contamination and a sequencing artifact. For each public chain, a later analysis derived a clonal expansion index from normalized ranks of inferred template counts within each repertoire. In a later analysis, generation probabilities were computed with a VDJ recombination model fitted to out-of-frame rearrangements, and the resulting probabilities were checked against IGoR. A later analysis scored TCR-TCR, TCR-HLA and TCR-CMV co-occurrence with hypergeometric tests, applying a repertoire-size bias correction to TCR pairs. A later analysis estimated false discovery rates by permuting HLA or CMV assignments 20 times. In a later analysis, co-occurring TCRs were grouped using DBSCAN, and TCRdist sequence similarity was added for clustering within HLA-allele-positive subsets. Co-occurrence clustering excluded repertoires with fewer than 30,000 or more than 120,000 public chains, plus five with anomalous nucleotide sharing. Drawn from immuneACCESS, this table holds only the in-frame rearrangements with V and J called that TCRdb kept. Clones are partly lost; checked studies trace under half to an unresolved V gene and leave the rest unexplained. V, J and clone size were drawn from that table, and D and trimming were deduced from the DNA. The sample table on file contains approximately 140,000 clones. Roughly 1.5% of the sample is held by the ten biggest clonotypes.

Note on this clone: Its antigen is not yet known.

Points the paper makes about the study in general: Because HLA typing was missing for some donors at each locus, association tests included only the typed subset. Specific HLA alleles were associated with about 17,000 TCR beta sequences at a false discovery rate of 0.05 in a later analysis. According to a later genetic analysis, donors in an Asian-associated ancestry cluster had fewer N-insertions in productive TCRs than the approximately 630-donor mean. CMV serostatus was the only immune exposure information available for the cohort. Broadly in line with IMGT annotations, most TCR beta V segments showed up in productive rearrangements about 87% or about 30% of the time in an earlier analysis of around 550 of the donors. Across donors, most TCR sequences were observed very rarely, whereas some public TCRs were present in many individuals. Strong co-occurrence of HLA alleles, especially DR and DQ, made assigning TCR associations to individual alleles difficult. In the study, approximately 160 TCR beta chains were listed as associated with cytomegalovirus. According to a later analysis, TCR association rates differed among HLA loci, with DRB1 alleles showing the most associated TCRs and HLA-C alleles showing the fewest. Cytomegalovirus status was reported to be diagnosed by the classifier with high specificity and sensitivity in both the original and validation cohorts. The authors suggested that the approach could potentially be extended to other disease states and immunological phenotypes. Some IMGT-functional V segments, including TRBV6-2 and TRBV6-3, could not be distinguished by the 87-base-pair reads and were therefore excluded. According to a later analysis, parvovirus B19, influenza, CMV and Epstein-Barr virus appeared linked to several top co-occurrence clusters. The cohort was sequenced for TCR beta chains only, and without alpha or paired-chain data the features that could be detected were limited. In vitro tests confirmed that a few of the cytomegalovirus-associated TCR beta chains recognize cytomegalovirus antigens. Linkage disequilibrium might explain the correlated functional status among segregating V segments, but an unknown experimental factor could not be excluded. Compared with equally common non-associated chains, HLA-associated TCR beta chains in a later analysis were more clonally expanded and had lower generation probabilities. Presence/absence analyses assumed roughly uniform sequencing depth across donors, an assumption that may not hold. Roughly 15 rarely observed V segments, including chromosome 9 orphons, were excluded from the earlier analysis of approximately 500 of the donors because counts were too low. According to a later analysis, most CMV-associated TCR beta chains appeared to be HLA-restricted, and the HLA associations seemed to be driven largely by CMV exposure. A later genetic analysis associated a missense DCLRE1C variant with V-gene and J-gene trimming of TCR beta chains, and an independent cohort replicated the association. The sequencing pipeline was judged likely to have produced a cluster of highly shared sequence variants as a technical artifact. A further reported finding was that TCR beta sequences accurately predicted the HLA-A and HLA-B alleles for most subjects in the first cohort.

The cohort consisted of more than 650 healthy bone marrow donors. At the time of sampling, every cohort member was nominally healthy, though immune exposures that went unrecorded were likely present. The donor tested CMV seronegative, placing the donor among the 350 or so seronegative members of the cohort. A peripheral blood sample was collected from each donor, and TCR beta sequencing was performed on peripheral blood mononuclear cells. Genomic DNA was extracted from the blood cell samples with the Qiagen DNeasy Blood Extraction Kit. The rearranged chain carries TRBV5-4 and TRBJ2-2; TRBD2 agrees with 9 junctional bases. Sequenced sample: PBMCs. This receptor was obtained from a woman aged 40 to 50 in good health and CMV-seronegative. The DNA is TGTGCCAGCAGCCGCGGGGGGGACTTCGCGGGGGAGCTGTTTTTT. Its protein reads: CASSRGGDFAGELFF.